Listed here are 29 T cell receptor beta chains from one sample, sequenced in a study of B cell selection in AIRE deficiency. The repertoire was sequenced with immunoSEQ multiplex PCR; TCRdb's copy has only in-frame clones and lacks some. The sample lists some 25,000 clones, roughly 96% occurring once. The sorted conventional CD4 T cells were gated as CD4+CD127+. The sequencing sample was made of CD4+CD127+ conventional T cells sorted from PBMCs. All receptors derive from a human donor in good health.

J is TRBJ1-4 and V is TRBV6-1, with 7 bases lining up with TRBD1. Trimming removed 2 bases from V and 8 bases from J; junction bases left unmatched: 8. This CDR3 contains 15 residues. Germline CDR1 reads MNHNS; CDR2 reads SASEGT. The DNA of the CDR3 is TGTGCCAGCAGTGAATTTCTGACAGGGCGCGAAAAACTGTTTTTT. Translating gives CASSEFLTGREKLFF.

The chain has TRBV4-1 and TRBJ2-1; the match to TRBD2 covers 9 bases. This CDR3 has 16 amino acids. The germline V gene encodes CDR1 MGHRA and CDR2 YSYEKL. V shed 4 bases and J 0 bases; nucleotides not matched to a gene: 4. CDR3 in amino acids: CASSLRLAASYNEQFF. CDR3 DNA: TGCGCCAGCAGCCTCAGACTAGCGGCCTCCTACAATGAGCAGTTCTTC.

V usage is TRBV6-6 and J usage is TRBJ2-1; possibly TRBD1 for D (7 bases). This CDR3 contains 14 residues. Trimming shortened V by 7 bases and J by 1 base, and 11 bases separated the two germline ends. Germline V gene data show CDR1 as MNHNY and CDR2 as SVGAGI (reference sequence). In DNA form, the CDR3 reads TGTGCCAGCAACAGGGGACTTTCCTACAATGAGCAGTTCTTC. Amino acids: CASNRGLSYNEQFF.

This rearrangement joins TRBV30 to TRBJ1-3; possible D gene TRBD1, 6 bases. Germline CDR1 reads GTSNPN; CDR2 reads SVGIG (reference sequence). The CDR3 is made up of 14 amino acids. Between the trimmed V and J ends, which lost 2 bases and 4 bases, there was a span of 12 bases. CDR3 nucleotide sequence: TGTGCCTGGAGTCTACAGGGCTCCGGAAACACCATATATTTT. Translated, it gives CAWSLQGSGNTIYF. The complete variable domain, with remaining parts taken from reference TRBV30 and TRBJ1-3, reads SQTIHQWPATLVQPVGSPLSLECTVEGTSNPNLYWYRQAAGRGLQLLFYSVGIGQISSEVPQNLSASRPQDRQFILSSKKLLLSDSGFYLCAWSLQGSGNTIYFGEGSWLTVV.

The V and J genes are TRBV10-3 and TRBJ2-6, with D hard to call. The CDR3 totals 17 residues. Germline lookup yields CDR1 ENHRY and CDR2 SYGVKD. V was pared by 3 bases and J by 0 bases, with 12 bases between. Written as DNA, the CDR3 is TGTGCCATCAGTGATCCCGTTGGTAACTCTGGGGCCAACGTCCTGACTTTC. Translation gives CAISDPVGNSGANVLTF.

The chain joins TRBV5-1 to TRBJ1-2; the match to TRBD1 covers 7 bases. CDR3 size: 15 residues. CDR1 and CDR2 from the germline V gene are SGHRS and YFSETQ. J was trimmed by 2 bases and V by 0 bases; bases with no gene match: 4. CDR3 bases: TGCGCCAGCAGCTTGGTACAGGGGCTAAACTATGGCTACACCTTC. It is translated as CASSLVQGLNYGYTF. Based on the CDR3 plus reference TRBV5-1 and TRBJ1-2, the full variable domain is KAGVTQTPRYLIKTRGQQVTLSCSPISGHRSVSWYQQTPGQGLQFLFEYFSETQRNKGNFPGRFSGRQFSNSRSEMNVSTLELGDSALYLCASSLVQGLNYGYTFGSGTRLTVV.

In nucleotides, the CDR3 is TGTGCCAGCTCACCAAAGGAAGTTGAGGGCAATCATGGCTACACCTTC. Amino acid sequence: CASSPKEVEGNHGYTF. The chain joins TRBV18 to TRBJ1-2; D is uncertain. The length of the CDR3 is 16 residues. Trimming cost V 2 bases and J 6 bases, with 19 bases left between them. CDR1 and CDR2 (germline): KGHSH, LQKENI.

The rearrangement joins TRBV5-1 to TRBJ2-7; D uncertain. Between the trimmed V and J ends, which lost 1 base and 4 bases, there was a span of 6 bases. This CDR3 spans 12 amino acids. Germline V gene lookup returns CDR1 SGHRS and CDR2 YFSETQ. The CDR3 spells CASSLSGYEQYF. The DNA of the CDR3 is TGCGCCAGCAGCTTGAGTGGGTACGAGCAGTACTTC.

The chain employs TRBV5-5 and TRBJ2-1, with D maybe TRBD2 (6 bases). Germline CDR1 SGHKS, CDR2 YYEKEE (reference sequence). The CDR3 is 15 amino acids. Trimming removed 4 bases from V and 8 bases from J, with 19 bases in between. CDR3 in amino acids: CASSALADLLDEQFF. In nucleotides, the CDR3 is TGTGCCAGCAGCGCCTTAGCGGACCTTTTGGATGAGCAGTTCTTC.

This chain's CDR3 is CASSIFQADEKLFF. As DNA, the CDR3 is TGTGCCAGTAGTATCTTCCAGGCTGATGAAAAACTGTTTTTT. The chain links TRBV19 to TRBJ1-4, with unresolved D. CDR1 and CDR2 (germline): LNHDA, SQIVND (reference sequence). V lost 3 bases to trimming and J lost 6 bases, with 11 bases between them. The CDR3 is 14 amino acids. The whole variable domain, filled in from reference TRBV19 and TRBJ1-4, reads DGGITQSPKYLFRKEGQNVTLSCEQNLNHDAMYWYRQDPGQGLRLIYYSQIVNDFQKGDIAEGYSVSREKKESFPLTVTSAQKNPTAFYLCASSIFQADEKLFFGSGTQLSVL.

V is TRBV6-1 and J is TRBJ2-7; TRBD1 is a possible D gene (6 bases). The CDR3 has 14 residues. V lost 10 bases and J 3 bases, leaving 19 bases between the germline ends. The germline CDR1 and CDR2 sequences are MNHNS and SASEGT. The CDR3 reads CATTETGSLYEQYF. The CDR3, as DNA: TGTGCCACCACTGAAACAGGGTCTCTCTACGAGCAGTACTTC.

The V call is TRBV19, the J call TRBJ1-1; 7 nucleotides align to TRBD1. Per germline, CDR1 LNHDA and CDR2 SQIVND (reference sequence). The V gene end was trimmed by 6 bases and the J gene end by 3 bases; junction bases not matched to a gene: 4. This CDR3 is 13 amino acids long. CDR3 DNA: TGTGCCAGTAGGACACAGGGGTACACTGAAGCTTTCTTT. This translates into CASRTQGYTEAFF.

The J gene is TRBJ2-1, the V gene TRBV7-2, with 10 bases fitting TRBD2. V was pared by 2 bases and J by 12 bases, with 10 bases of the junction left unmatched. Germline CDR1 is SGHTA and CDR2 is FQGNSA. The CDR3 is 15 residues long. DNA of the CDR3: TGTGCCAGCAGCTTAAAGGCTAGCGGGGGAGTAGGGCAGTTCTTC. As protein: CASSLKASGGVGQFF.

This clone appeared once. The rearrangement joins TRBV10-2 to TRBJ2-1, with 8 positions matching TRBD1. The V and J ends lost 2 bases and 6 bases, in that order; junction bases with no gene match: 6. Germline CDR1 and CDR2: WSHSY and SAAADI. This CDR3 has 15 amino acids. The CDR3 bases are TGCGCCAGCAGTGAGGGCAGGGGGCAGGGCAATGAGCAGTTCTTC. Translated: CASSEGRGQGNEQFF.

The chain recombines TRBV28 with TRBJ1-1; possible D gene TRBD1, 6 bases. Trimming took off 1 base at V and 0 bases at J, with 9 bases between the two ends. Germline CDR1 reads MDHEN; CDR2 reads SYDVKM. The CDR3 loop spans 15 amino acids. For the CDR3, the DNA is TGTGCCAGCAGTTTATTAGGGACACTGAACACTGAAGCTTTCTTT. Protein sequence: CASSLLGTLNTEAFF.

The chain uses TRBV28 and TRBJ2-5; 8 positions agree with TRBD2. Germline CDR1 reads MDHEN; CDR2 reads SYDVKM. The CDR3 loop spans 13 amino acids. With 5 bases clipped from V and 5 bases from J, the junction kept 4 bases outside the gene matches. Here the CDR3 reads CASSPGLAETQYF. The CDR3 DNA is TGTGCCAGCAGTCCTGGACTAGCCGAGACCCAGTACTTC.

V usage is TRBV28 and J usage is TRBJ2-4; TRBD2 agrees at 7 bases. Looked up from germline, CDR1 is MDHEN and CDR2 is SYDVKM. The CDR3 loop spans 14 amino acids. Trimming at V came to 6 bases and at J to 1 base, leaving 3 bases not matched to a gene. CDR3 sequence (DNA): TGTGCCAGCAGCGTCGGGGGGGCCAAAAACATTCAGTACTTC. Its protein is CASSVGGAKNIQYF.

The rearrangement joins TRBV2 to TRBJ2-1, with TRBD2 as a possible D gene (6 bases). Between the trimmed V and J ends, which lost 4 bases and 4 bases, there was a span of 8 bases. This CDR3 spans 13 amino acids. Per the germline V gene, CDR1 is SNHLY and CDR2 is FYNNEI. The CDR3 DNA is TGTGCCAGCAGTGGGAGGGAATACAATGAGCAGTTCTTC. Its protein is CASSGREYNEQFF. The full variable domain, completed using reference TRBV2 and TRBJ2-1, is EPEVTQTPSHQVTQMGQEVILRCVPISNHLYFYWYRQILGQKVEFLVSFYNNEISEKSEIFDDQFSVERPDGSNFTLKIRSTKLEDSAMYFCASSGREYNEQFFGPGTRLTVL.

The J gene is TRBJ1-5, the V gene TRBV21-1; the table's TRBD1 call for D was not verified on the DNA. TRBV21-1 is a pseudogene. CDR3 length: 16 residues. In nucleotides, the CDR3 is TGTGCCAGCAGGATCGAAGGGGACAGGGGGACTATGCCCCAGCATTTT. Protein: CASRIEGDRGTMPQHF.

The rearrangement links TRBV6-5 to TRBJ1-1, with 7 bases identical to TRBD1. Losses at the gene ends were 7 bases for V and 3 bases for J; bases not matched to a gene: 11. The CDR3 loop spans 15 amino acids. Germline lookup yields CDR1 MNHEY and CDR2 SVGAGI. CDR3 nucleotides: TGTGCCAGCATCGCCTCGACAGGGTGGGACACTGAAGCTTTCTTT. Its protein product is CASIASTGWDTEAFF.

The chain employs TRBV18 and TRBJ2-7; TRBD1 might be the D (6 bases). The CDR3 is 14 residues long. Germline lookup yields CDR1 KGHSH and CDR2 LQKENI. The ends were cut back, 0 bases at V and 4 bases at J, with 10 bases in the middle. CDR3 protein: CASSPPSQGYEQYF. DNA for the CDR3: TGTGCCAGCTCACCACCCTCTCAGGGGTACGAGCAGTACTTC.

This clone was picked up one time. The V gene is TRBV4-2, the J gene TRBJ1-5; unclear D gene. Trimming removed 2 bases from V and 4 bases from J, with 6 bases in between. The CDR3 sequence is 13 residues long. Germline CDR1 LGHNA, CDR2 YNFKEQ. CDR3 residues: CASSQQRNQPQHF. CDR3 in DNA: TGTGCCAGCAGCCAACAGAGAAATCAGCCCCAGCATTTT.

The J gene is TRBJ2-4, the V gene TRBV9; possibly TRBD1 or TRBD2 for D (5 bases each). The CDR3 contains 17 residues. Between the trimmed V and J ends, which lost 4 bases and 0 bases, there was a span of 17 bases. Germline V gives CDR1 SGDLS, CDR2 YYNGEE. The CDR3 region is CASSTRGEPGAKNIQYF. The CDR3 region has the DNA TGTGCCAGCAGCACACGAGGGGAACCGGGAGCCAAAAACATTCAGTACTTC.

This chain connects TRBV29-1 to TRBJ1-1; TRBD1 is a possible D gene (5 bases). The CDR3 length is 14 residues. The germline gives CDR1 SQVTM, CDR2 ANQGSEA. Trimming took 2 bases from V and 2 from J, leaving 12 bases between them. The CDR3 region is CSVEKGSGNTEAFF. For the CDR3, the DNA is TGCAGCGTTGAAAAGGGGTCGGGAAACACTGAAGCTTTCTTT.

The chain recombines TRBV15 with TRBJ1-2, with 9 bases identical to TRBD1. CDR3 length: 14 residues. The ends lost 0 bases at V and 6 bases at J; junction bases unmatched: 2. Germline lookup yields CDR1 LNHNV and CDR2 YYDKDF (reference sequence). The CDR3 nucleotides are TGTGCCACCAGCAGAGAACAGGGGGCGCATGGCTACACCTTC. Its protein is CATSREQGAHGYTF.

J is TRBJ2-3 and V is TRBV7-3, with D perhaps TRBD2 (6 bases). Trimming removed 2 bases at V and 3 bases at J, with 24 bases between. There are 19 residues in the CDR3. Germline V lookup: CDR1 SGHTA, CDR2 FQGTGA. For the CDR3, the DNA is TGTGCCAGCAGCTTATCCCGTGGAGGGAGAGGGCCGGGGACAGATACGCAGTATTTT. This gives the protein CASSLSRGGRGPGTDTQYF.

This chain uses TRBV2 with TRBJ2-1; D possibly uses TRBD1 or TRBD2 (5 bases each). Germline V gives CDR1 SNHLY, CDR2 FYNNEI. This CDR3 is built from 10 residues. V lost 8 bases and J lost 6, with 5 bases in between. CDR3 DNA sequence: TGTGCCAGCGGGGGCAATGAGCAGTTCTTC. Translation: CASGGNEQFF. Filled out from reference TRBV2 and TRBJ2-1, the complete variable domain reads EPEVTQTPSHQVTQMGQEVILRCVPISNHLYFYWYRQILGQKVEFLVSFYNNEISEKSEIFDDQFSVERPDGSNFTLKIRSTKLEDSAMYFCASGGNEQFFGPGTRLTVL.

The chain uses TRBV29-1 and TRBJ2-5, with D perhaps matching TRBD1 (6 bases). The CDR3 sequence is 12 residues long. Germline CDR1 reads SQVTM; CDR2 reads ANQGSEA. The ends were cut back, 5 bases at V and 3 bases at J, with 10 bases in the middle. CDR3 protein: CSVLGAEETQYF. In nucleotides, the CDR3 is TGCAGCGTTTTGGGGGCCGAAGAGACCCAGTACTTC.

In nucleotides, the CDR3 is TGTGCCAGCAGTGACGAGCCGTACACCGGGGAGCTGTTTTTT. As protein: CASSDEPYTGELFF. The chain carries TRBV6-1 and TRBJ2-2; no firm D call. This CDR3 is 14 amino acids long. V was shortened by 3 bases and J by 3 bases, with 8 bases between the two germline ends. Germline V gene lookup returns CDR1 MNHNS and CDR2 SASEGT.